This T cell receptor beta chain was profiled in a study of a mutant IDH1 vaccine in newly diagnosed glioma. Across the study: Vaccination started 4-6 weeks after radiotherapy alone, or with temozolomide cycles.

On this clone itself: Antigen unknown.

The length of the CDR3 is 14 residues. Germline loops: CDR1 KGHSH, CDR2 LQKENI. The V gene end was trimmed by 0 bases and the J gene end by 2 bases; junction bases not matched to a gene: 1. The sample's time point: week 11, during vaccination. In every dose of vaccine, 300 ug of mutant IDH1 20-mer peptide was given alongside topical imiquimod. Assay used: immunoSEQ multiplex PCR; TCRdb lists only in-frame clones, some missing. The data hold tens of thousands of clones, with roughly 70% observed a single time. Study-wide findings and caveats: There seemed to be no relation between pseudoprogression and changes in top peripheral T cell clonotypes.

Source: peripheral blood mononuclear cells (PBMCs), taken from a glioma patient whose treatment included an IDH1 peptide vaccine. This sequence originates from a man aged 18 to 30 with glioma. Some clones in this sample may be carry-over from other donors' samples. The chain employs TRBV18 and TRBJ2-7; TRBD1 matches 7 bases. The CDR3 bases are TGTGCCAGCTCACCACCGACAGGGACCTACGAGCAGTACTTC. The encoded protein is CASSPPTGTYEQYF.